This T cell receptor beta chain originates from a study of response to subunit inactivated influenza vaccine. This clonotype was picked up a small number of times. TCRdb processed the RT-PCR reads anew with MiXCR; each CDR3 protein has one entry. Altogether about 650,000 distinct CDR3 sequences are present, 15% to 18% being singletons, with the ten largest covering 11%. The CDR3 extends over 11 amino acids. V was shortened by 4 bases and J by 2 bases, with 5 bases between the two germline ends. The germline gives CDR1 DFQATT, CDR2 SNEGSKA (reference sequence). The clonotype originates from a man in his fifties who received an inactivated influenza vaccine. The rearrangement links TRBV20-1 to TRBJ1-2; maybe TRBD1 (5 bases). The sequences come from PBMCs from blood, collected 11 to 12 days after vaccination. CDR3 residues: CSAKGNYGYTF. The CDR3 DNA reads TGCAGTGCTAAGGGGAACTATGGCTACACCTTC.